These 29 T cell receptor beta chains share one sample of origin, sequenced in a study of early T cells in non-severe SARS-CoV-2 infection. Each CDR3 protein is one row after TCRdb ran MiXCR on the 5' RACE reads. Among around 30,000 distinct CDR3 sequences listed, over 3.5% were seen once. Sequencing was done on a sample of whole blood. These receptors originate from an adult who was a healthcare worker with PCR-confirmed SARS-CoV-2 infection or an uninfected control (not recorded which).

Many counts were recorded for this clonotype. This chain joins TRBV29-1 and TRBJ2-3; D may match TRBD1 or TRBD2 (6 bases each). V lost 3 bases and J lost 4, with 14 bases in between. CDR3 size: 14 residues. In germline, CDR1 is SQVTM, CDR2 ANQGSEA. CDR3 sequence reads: CSVDRAEGADTQYF. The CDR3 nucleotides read TGCAGCGTTGATAGGGCGGAGGGGGCAGATACGCAGTATTTT.

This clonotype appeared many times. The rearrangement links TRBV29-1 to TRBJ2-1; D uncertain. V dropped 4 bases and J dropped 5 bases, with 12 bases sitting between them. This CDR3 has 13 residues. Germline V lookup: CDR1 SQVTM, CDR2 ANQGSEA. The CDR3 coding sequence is TGCAGCGTTGTTGCGGTCGGCCACAATGAGCAGTTCTTC. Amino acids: CSVVAVGHNEQFF.

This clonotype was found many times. DNA for the CDR3: TGCAGTGCGCAACACGTGGCGATCTCCTATAATTCACCCCTCCACTTT. This sequence encodes CSAQHVAISYNSPLHF. The chain uses TRBV20-1 and TRBJ1-6; no reliable D call. The CDR3 length is 16 residues. Trimming stripped 6 bases from V and 0 bases from J, with 15 bases between. Germline CDR1 reads DFQATT; CDR2 reads SNEGSKA (reference sequence).

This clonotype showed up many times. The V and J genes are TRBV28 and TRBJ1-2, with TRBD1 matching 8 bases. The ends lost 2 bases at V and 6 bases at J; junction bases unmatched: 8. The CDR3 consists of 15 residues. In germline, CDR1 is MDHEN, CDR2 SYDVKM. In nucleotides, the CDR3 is TGTGCCAGCAGTTTAATGCCACAGGGGGGGAATGGCTACACCTTC. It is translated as CASSLMPQGGNGYTF.

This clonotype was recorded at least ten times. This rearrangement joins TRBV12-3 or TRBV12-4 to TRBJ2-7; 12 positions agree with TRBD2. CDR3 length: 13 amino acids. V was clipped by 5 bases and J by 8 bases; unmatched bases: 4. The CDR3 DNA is TGTGCCAGCAGTCAAGGACTAGCGGGGAAGCAGTACTTC. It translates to CASSQGLAGKQYF.

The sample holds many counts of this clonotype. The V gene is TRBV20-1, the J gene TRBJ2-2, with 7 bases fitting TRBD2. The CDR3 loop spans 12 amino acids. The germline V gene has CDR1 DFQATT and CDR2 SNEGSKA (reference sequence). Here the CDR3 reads CSGAGDTGELFF. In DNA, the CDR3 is TGCAGCGGGGCGGGAGACACCGGGGAGCTGTTTTTT.

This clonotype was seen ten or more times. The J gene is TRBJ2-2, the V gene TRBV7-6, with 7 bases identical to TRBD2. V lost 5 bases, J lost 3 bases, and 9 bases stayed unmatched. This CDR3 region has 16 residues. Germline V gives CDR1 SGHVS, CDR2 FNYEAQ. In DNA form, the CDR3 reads TGTGCCAGCAGCCCCGAGCGGGGTGTTTACACCGGGGAGCTGTTTTTT. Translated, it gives CASSPERGVYTGELFF. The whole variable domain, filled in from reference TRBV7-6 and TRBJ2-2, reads GAGVSQSPRYKVTKRGQDVALRCDPISGHVSLYWYRQALGQGPEFLTYFNYEAQQDKSGLPNDRFSAERPEGSISTLTIQRTEQRDSAMYRCASSPERGVYTGELFFGEGSRLTVL.

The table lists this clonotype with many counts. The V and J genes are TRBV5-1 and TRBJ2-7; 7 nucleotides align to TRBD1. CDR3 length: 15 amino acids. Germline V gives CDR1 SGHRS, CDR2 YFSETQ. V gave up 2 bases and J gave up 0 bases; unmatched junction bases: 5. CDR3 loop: CASSFGTASSYEQYF. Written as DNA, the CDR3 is TGCGCCAGCAGCTTCGGGACAGCCTCCTCCTACGAGCAGTACTTC.

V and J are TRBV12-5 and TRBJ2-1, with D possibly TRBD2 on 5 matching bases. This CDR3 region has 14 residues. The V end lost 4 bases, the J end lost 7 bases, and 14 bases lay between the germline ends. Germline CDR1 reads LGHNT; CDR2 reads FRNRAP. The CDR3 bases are TGTGCTAGTGGTTCAGCACACAGAGGGAATGAGCAGTTCTTC. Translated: CASGSAHRGNEQFF.

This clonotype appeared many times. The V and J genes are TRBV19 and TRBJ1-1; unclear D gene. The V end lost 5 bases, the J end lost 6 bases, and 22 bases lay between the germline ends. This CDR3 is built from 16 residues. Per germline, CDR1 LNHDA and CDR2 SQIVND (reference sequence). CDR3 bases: TGTGCCAGTAGTGCGTCAGGTCTATCGAGCCTCCCTGAAGCTTTCTTT. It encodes CASSASGLSSLPEAFF. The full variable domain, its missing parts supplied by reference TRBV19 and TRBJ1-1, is DGGITQSPKYLFRKEGQNVTLSCEQNLNHDAMYWYRQDPGQGLRLIYYSQIVNDFQKGDIAEGYSVSREKKESFPLTVTSAQKNPTAFYLCASSASGLSSLPEAFFGQGTRLTVV.

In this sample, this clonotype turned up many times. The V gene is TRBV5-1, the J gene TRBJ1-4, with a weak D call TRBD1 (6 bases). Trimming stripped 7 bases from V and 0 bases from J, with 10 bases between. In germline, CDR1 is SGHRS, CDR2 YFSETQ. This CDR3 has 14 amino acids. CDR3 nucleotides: TGCGCCAGCCGGGACATCCCAACTAATGAAAAACTGTTTTTT. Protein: CASRDIPTNEKLFF.

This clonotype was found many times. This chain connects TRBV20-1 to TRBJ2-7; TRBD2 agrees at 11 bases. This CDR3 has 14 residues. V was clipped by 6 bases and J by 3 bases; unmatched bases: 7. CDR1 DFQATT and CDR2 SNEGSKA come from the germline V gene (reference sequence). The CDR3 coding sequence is TGCAGTGCCCAGACTAGCGGGACTTTCTACGAGCAGTACTTC. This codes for CSAQTSGTFYEQYF.

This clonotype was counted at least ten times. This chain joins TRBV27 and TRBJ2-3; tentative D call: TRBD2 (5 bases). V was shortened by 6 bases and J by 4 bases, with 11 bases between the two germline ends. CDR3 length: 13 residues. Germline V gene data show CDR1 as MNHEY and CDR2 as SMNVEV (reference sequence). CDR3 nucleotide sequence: TGTGCCAGCAGCAGAGGGTTTGCAGATACGCAGTATTTT. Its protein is CASSRGFADTQYF.

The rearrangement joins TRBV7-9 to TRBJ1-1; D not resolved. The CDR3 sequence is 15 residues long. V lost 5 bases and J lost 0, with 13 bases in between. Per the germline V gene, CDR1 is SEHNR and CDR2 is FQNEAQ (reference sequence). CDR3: CASSPKGPLNTEAFF. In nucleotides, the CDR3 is TGTGCCAGCAGCCCGAAAGGGCCCTTGAACACTGAAGCTTTCTTT. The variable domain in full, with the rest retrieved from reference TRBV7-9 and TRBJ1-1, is DTGVSQNPRHKITKRGQNVTFRCDPISEHNRLYWYRQTLGQGPEFLTYFQNEAQLEKSRLLSDRFSAERPKGSFSTLEIQRTEQGDSAMYLCASSPKGPLNTEAFFGQGTRLTVV.

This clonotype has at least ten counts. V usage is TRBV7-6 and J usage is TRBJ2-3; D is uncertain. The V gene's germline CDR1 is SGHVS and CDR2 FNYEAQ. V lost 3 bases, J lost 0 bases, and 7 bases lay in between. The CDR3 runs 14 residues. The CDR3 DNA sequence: TGTGCCAGCAGCTTCCTAACTAGCACAGATACGCAGTATTTT. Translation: CASSFLTSTDTQYF.

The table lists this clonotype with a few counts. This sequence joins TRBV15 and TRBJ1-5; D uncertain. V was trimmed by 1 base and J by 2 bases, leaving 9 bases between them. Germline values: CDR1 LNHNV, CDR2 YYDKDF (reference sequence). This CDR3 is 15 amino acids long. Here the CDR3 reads CATSRVKSGNQPQHF. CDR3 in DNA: TGTGCCACCAGCAGAGTAAAGTCAGGCAATCAGCCCCAGCATTTT.

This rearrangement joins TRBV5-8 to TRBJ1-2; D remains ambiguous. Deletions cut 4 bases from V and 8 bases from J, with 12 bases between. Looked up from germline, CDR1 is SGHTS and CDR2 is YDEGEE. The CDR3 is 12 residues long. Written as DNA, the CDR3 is TGTGCCAGCAGCCTCTTAAAGAGAGGCTACACCTTC. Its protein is CASSLLKRGYTF.

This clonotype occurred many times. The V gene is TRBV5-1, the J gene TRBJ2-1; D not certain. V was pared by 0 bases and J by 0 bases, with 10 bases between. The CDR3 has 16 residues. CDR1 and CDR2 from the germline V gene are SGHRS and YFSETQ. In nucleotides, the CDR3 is TGCGCCAGCAGCTTGGCCGGGTCCCCCTCCTACAATGAGCAGTTCTTC. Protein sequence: CASSLAGSPSYNEQFF.

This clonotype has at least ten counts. The CDR3 sequence: CASSDPNTGYEQYF. As DNA, the CDR3 is TGTGCCAGCAGTGACCCAAATACAGGCTACGAGCAGTACTTC. This chain connects TRBV28 to TRBJ2-7; D perhaps matches TRBD1 (5 bases). V lost 5 bases and J lost 3, with 14 bases in between. Germline assignment: CDR1 MDHEN and CDR2 SYDVKM. This CDR3 spans 14 amino acids. The full variable domain, completed using reference TRBV28 and TRBJ2-7, is DVKVTQSSRYLVKRTGEKVFLECVQDMDHENMFWYRQDPGLGLRLIYFSYDVKMKEKGDIPEGYSVSREKKERFSLILESASTNQTSMYLCASSDPNTGYEQYFGPGTRLTVT.

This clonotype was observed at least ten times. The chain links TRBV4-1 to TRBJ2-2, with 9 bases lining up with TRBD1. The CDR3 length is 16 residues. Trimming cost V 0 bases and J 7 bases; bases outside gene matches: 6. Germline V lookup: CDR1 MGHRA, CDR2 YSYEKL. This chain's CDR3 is CASSQDWRTGVGELFF. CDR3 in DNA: TGCGCCAGCAGCCAAGATTGGAGGACAGGGGTCGGGGAGCTGTTTTTT.

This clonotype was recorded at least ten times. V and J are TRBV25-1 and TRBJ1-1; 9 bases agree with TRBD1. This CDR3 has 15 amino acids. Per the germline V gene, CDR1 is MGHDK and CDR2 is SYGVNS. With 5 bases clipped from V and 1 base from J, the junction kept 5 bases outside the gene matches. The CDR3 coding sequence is TGTGCCAGCAGTAGCCCGGGACAGGGGAACACTGAAGCTTTCTTT. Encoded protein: CASSSPGQGNTEAFF.

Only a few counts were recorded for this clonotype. CDR3 residues: CATSDPTGTSGRAPDTQYF. CDR3 nucleotide sequence: TGTGCCACCAGTGATCCCACCGGGACTAGCGGGAGGGCCCCAGATACGCAGTATTTT. The rearrangement uses TRBV24-1 and TRBJ2-3, with TRBD2 matching over 16 bases. Germline loops: CDR1 KGHDR, CDR2 SFDVKD. The CDR3 consists of 19 residues. V lost 3 bases to trimming and J lost 4 bases; unmatched junction nucleotides: 9.

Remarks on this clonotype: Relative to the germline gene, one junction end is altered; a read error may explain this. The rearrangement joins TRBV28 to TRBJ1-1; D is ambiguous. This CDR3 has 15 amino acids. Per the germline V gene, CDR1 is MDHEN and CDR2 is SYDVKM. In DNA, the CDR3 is TGTGCCAGCAGTTTCGGAGGGCCCATGAACGCTGAAGCTTTCTTT. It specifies CASSFGGPMNAEAFF.

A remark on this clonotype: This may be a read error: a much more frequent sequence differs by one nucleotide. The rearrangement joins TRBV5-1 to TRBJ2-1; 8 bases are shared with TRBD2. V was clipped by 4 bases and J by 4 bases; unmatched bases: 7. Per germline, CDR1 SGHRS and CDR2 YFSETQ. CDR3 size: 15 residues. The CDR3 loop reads CASSAFSGTYNEQFF. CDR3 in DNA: TGCGCCAGCAGCGCCTTTAGCGGGACTTACAATGAGCAGTTCTTC.

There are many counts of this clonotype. CDR3 sequence reads: CASSLGVAGSSYNEQFF. As DNA, the CDR3 is TGTGCCAGCAGCTTAGGGGTAGCCGGAAGCTCCTACAATGAGCAGTTCTTC. This chain links TRBV7-2 with TRBJ2-1; D gene unclear. V lost 1 base and J 0 bases, leaving 13 bases between the germline ends. CDR3 length: 17 amino acids. Per germline, CDR1 SGHTA and CDR2 FQGNSA. Full variable domain (rest looked up from reference TRBV7-2 and TRBJ2-1): GAGVSQSPSNKVTEKGKDVELRCDPISGHTALYWYRQSLGQGLEFLIYFQGNSAPDKSGLPSDRFSAERTGGSVSTLTIQRTQQEDSAVYLCASSLGVAGSSYNEQFFGPGTRLTVL.

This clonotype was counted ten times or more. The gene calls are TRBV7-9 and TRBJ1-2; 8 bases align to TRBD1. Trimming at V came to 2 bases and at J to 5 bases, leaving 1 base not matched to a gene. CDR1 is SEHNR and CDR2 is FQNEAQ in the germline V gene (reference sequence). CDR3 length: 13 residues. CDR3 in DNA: TGTGCCAGCAGCTTAACAGGGGGTTATGGCTACACCTTC. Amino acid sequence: CASSLTGGYGYTF.

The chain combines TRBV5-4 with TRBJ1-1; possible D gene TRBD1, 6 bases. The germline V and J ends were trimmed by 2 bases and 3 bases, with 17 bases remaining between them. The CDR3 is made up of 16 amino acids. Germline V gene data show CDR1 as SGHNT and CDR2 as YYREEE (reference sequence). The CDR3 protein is CASSLDGGLIHTEAFF. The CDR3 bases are TGTGCCAGCAGCTTAGACGGGGGGCTAATCCACACTGAAGCTTTCTTT.

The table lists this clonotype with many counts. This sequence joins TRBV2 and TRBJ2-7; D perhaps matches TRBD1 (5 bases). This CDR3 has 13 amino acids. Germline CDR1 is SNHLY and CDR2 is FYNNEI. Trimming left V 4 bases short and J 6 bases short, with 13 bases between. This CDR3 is CASSGQSQSEQYF. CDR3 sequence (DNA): TGTGCCAGCAGTGGACAGAGTCAAAGCGAGCAGTACTTC.

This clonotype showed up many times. The DNA of the CDR3 is TGCAGTGCTCGTCAGTTTAATCAGCCCCAGCATTTT. Amino acids: CSARQFNQPQHF. The chain links TRBV20-1 to TRBJ1-5; D ambiguous. Germline CDR1 and CDR2: DFQATT and SNEGSKA (reference sequence). The CDR3 extends over 12 amino acids. V dropped 5 bases and J dropped 4 bases, with 9 bases sitting between them.